The 8 T cell receptor beta chains listed next were all sequenced from one sample in a study of T cell changes during pregnancy in multiple sclerosis. The protocol was immunoSEQ multiplex PCR, while the TCRdb copy is restricted to in-frame clones and leaves out a portion. The sample records 65,000 to 80,000 clones, approximately 94% being singletons. The specimen comprised CD4+ T cells from peripheral blood mononuclear cells, sampled before pregnancy. Every receptor here comes from a female donor with multiple sclerosis, enrolled in a pregnancy study.

The V call is TRBV10-3, the J call TRBJ2-1; 8 bases align to TRBD1. Looked up from germline, CDR1 is ENHRY and CDR2 is SYGVKD. Germline trimming cut 5 bases from V and 5 bases from J; bases unmatched to any gene: 5. The CDR3 consists of 14 residues. The CDR3 reads CAISPQDRDNEQFF. The CDR3 DNA reads as TGTGCCATCAGTCCCCAGGACAGGGACAATGAGCAGTTCTTC.

The chain's CDR3 is CAWSVRRVHEQYF. The CDR3 DNA follows: TGTGCCTGGAGTGTACGGAGGGTCCACGAGCAGTACTTC. The chain carries TRBV30 and TRBJ2-7; D might be TRBD2 (6 bases). The V gene lost 0 bases and the J gene lost 5 bases, with 11 bases spanning the gap. The CDR3 is 13 amino acids. Germline assignment: CDR1 GTSNPN and CDR2 SVGIG (reference sequence).

This chain uses TRBV7-9 with TRBJ1-2, with D unclear. V shed 2 bases and J shed 4 bases, with 11 bases lying between them. The CDR3 totals 14 residues. From germline, CDR1 is SEHNR and CDR2 FQNEAQ (reference sequence). The CDR3 sequence is CASSLLADFYGYTF. The CDR3 DNA is TGTGCCAGCAGCTTATTAGCAGACTTCTATGGCTACACCTTC. Full variable domain (rest looked up from reference TRBV7-9 and TRBJ1-2): DTGVSQNPRHKITKRGQNVTFRCDPISEHNRLYWYRQTLGQGPEFLTYFQNEAQLEKSRLLSDRFSAERPKGSFSTLEIQRTEQGDSAMYLCASSLLADFYGYTFGSGTRLTVV.

This clone was seen only a few times. Because the CDR3's place on the DNA is in doubt, the DNA is left out and the CDR3 is given as listed by TCRdb. The rearrangement uses TRBV19 and TRBJ1-5; TRBD1, as called in the table, went unchecked against the DNA. The germline V gene has CDR1 LNHDA and CDR2 SQIVND (reference sequence). A total of 14 residues make up the CDR3, ends included. The CDR3 protein is CASTSDRANQPQHF.

V usage is TRBV18 and J usage is TRBJ2-6; 9 bases map to TRBD1. Germline V lookup: CDR1 KGHSH, CDR2 LQKENI. The CDR3 totals 18 residues. V was pared by 2 bases and J by 2 bases, with 7 bases of the junction left unmatched. Written as DNA, the CDR3 is TGTGCCAGCTCACCAGTACAGGGGGCGAGGGCTGGGGCCAACGTCCTGACTTTC. Translated, it gives CASSPVQGARAGANVLTF. The full variable domain, completed using reference TRBV18 and TRBJ2-6, is NAGVMQNPRHLVRRRGQEARLRCSPMKGHSHVYWYRQLPEEGLKFMVYLQKENIIDESGMPKERFSAEFPKEGPSILRIQQVVRGDSAAYFCASSPVQGARAGANVLTFGAGSRLTVL.

The chain carries TRBV30 and TRBJ2-3; tentative D call: TRBD2 (6 bases). V lost 3 bases to trimming and J lost 0 bases, with 10 bases between them. The CDR3 sequence is 14 residues long. Germline CDR1 GTSNPN, CDR2 SVGIG (reference sequence). CDR3: CAWRGGLSTDTQYF. The CDR3, as DNA: TGTGCCTGGAGGGGGGGATTGAGCACAGATACGCAGTATTTT.

The genes are TRBV10-1 and TRBJ2-7, with TRBD1 matching over 7 bases. CDR1 is WNHNN and CDR2 is SYGVQD in the germline V gene (reference sequence). J was trimmed by 6 bases and V by 6 bases; bases with no gene match: 8. This CDR3 is 13 amino acids long. The CDR3 sequence: CASSVNRGGEQYF. DNA of the CDR3: TGCGCCAGCAGCGTGAACAGGGGCGGCGAGCAGTACTTC.

The V gene is TRBV28, the J gene TRBJ2-1, with D maybe TRBD1 (5 bases). Germline V gene data show CDR1 as MDHEN and CDR2 as SYDVKM. The ends were cut back, 7 bases at V and 7 bases at J, with 5 bases in the middle. This CDR3 has 10 residues. CDR3 region: CASKGNEQFF. CDR3 bases: TGTGCCAGCAAGGGGAATGAGCAGTTCTTC.